This is a list of T cell receptor beta chains from one sample in a study of PD-1 blockade in classical Hodgkin lymphoma. Clones were read by immunoSEQ multiplex PCR, and TCRdb kept only the in-frame ones, dropping some. The sample includes some 150,000 clones, 78% seen only once; the top ten take roughly 10%. Source: peripheral blood mononuclear cells (PBMCs), taken before the second cycle of nivolumab. These receptors originate from a human donor with classical Hodgkin lymphoma. The CDR3 runs from the conserved cysteine through the conserved F or W. The D gene is left open where the match is weak. For some rows the clone size is stated as once, few or many, or as a class when expanded; others skip it.

>TRBJ1-2|-|TRBV30|-
CAWSAGFNYGYTF
TGTGCCTGGAGTGCTGGGTTTAACTATGGCTACACCTTC
>TRBJ1-3|-|TRBV28|-
CASSLFTGGNTIYF
TGTGCCAGCAGTTTATTTACAGGCGGAAACACCATATATTTT
>TRBJ1-4|-|TRBV28|-
CASSLLGGPGKLFF
TGTGCCAGCAGTTTATTAGGGGGACCCGGAAAACTGTTTTTT
>TRBJ2-5|-|TRBV21-1|-
CASSRKVGTEDEETQYF
TGTGCCAGCAGCCGGAAAGTCGGGACAGAGGACGAAGAGACCCAGTACTTC
>TRBJ1-5|-|TRBV28|-
CASRPQQLSNQPQHF
TGTGCCAGCAGACCCCAACAGCTTAGCAATCAGCCCCAGCATTTT
>TRBJ2-1|-|TRBV4-1|TRBD1
CASSQRGTGGVGQFF
TGCGCCAGCAGCCAGAGGGGAACAGGGGGCGTCGGGCAGTTCTTC
>TRBJ2-3|-|TRBV2|-
CASSAALRTDTQYF
TGTGCCAGCAGTGCAGCTCTACGCACAGATACGCAGTATTTT
>TRBJ2-5|-|TRBV28|TRBD1
CASPPSGTVLQETQYF
TGTGCCAGCCCTCCCTCCGGGACAGTCCTTCAAGAGACCCAGTACTTC
>TRBJ1-5|-|TRBV13|-
CASSLSSNQPQHF
TGTGCCAGCAGCTTATCCAGCAATCAGCCCCAGCATTTT
>TRBJ1-1|once|TRBV18|-
CASSPPGRFTEAFF
TGTGCCAGCTCACCACCGGGAAGATTCACTGAAGCTTTCTTT
>TRBJ1-4|-|TRBV5-4|TRBD1
CASSRDSPRHEKLFF
TGTGCCAGCAGCAGGGACAGTCCGAGGCATGAAAAACTGTTTTTT
>TRBJ2-3|-|TRBV18|TRBD1
CASSRNRDRVTTDTQYF
TGTGCCAGCTCACGGAACCGGGACAGGGTTACCACAGATACGCAGTATTTT
>TRBJ2-6|-|TRBV2|-
CASSFAGLAGANVLTF
TGTGCCAGCAGTTTCGCAGGGCTCGCTGGGGCCAACGTCCTGACTTTC
>TRBJ1-6|once|TRBV10-3|-
CAISGGGEGTYNSPLHF
TGTGCCATCAGTGGGGGCGGGGAAGGGACCTATAATTCACCCCTCCACTTT
>TRBJ1-1|-|TRBV25-1|TRBD1
CASSESPGQGNTEAFF
TGTGCCAGCAGTGAGTCCCCGGGACAGGGGAACACTGAAGCTTTCTTT
>TRBJ1-4|-|TRBV25-1|TRBD1
CASSELQGAANEKLFF
TGTGCCAGCAGTGAATTACAGGGGGCAGCTAATGAAAAACTGTTTTTT